The following is a T cell receptor beta chain sequence with its context. What it binds is unknown. The naive CD8 fraction comprised CD45RO-negative cells positively selected for CCR7 and excluded terminally differentiated effector memory CD45RA+ cells. Sequenced by immunoSEQ multiplex PCR; TCRdb stores in-frame clones only, minus some. The sample contains 600,000 or so clones, 95% to 98% of which appear only once. The sample belongs to a study of shared clonotypes between healthy human individuals. Study information: The donors, a couple of women and three men, were aged 18 to 49.

Study outcomes and limitations: Blood was the only sampled material, and tissue repertoires likely differ. Generation probabilities were higher for clonotypes shared across all four sorted-subset donors than for unshared ones.

V lost 5 bases to trimming and J lost 9 bases, with 13 bases between them. Germline V lookup: CDR1 MNHEY, CDR2 SMNVEV (reference sequence). This CDR3 contains 13 residues. The sample comprised naive CD8+ T cells sorted from blood. The source is a man younger than 45 in good health. The V and J genes are TRBV27 and TRBJ2-2, with D uncertain. The CDR3 spells CASSPAGPRELFF. The CDR3 bases are TGTGCCAGCAGTCCCGCCGGCCCCCGGGAGCTGTTTTTT.